Included here is one TCR beta chain sequence, with context. What it binds is unknown. This sample stems from a study of cytomegalovirus exposure and HLA in healthy donors. Separate from the roughly 700-subject first cohort, the 120-subject validation cohort was the one that the donors belonged to. The method was immunoSEQ multiplex PCR; TCRdb's version includes in-frame clones alone and lacks a portion of them. The profile shows under 75,000 clones, more than 85% of them singletons. Germline V gene data show CDR1 as MNHNS and CDR2 as SASEGT. Deletions cut 6 bases from V and 4 bases from J, with 12 bases between. This CDR3 has 14 residues. Regarding the study as a whole: Diagnosis of cytomegalovirus status made by the classifier reportedly showed high specificity and sensitivity. Generally TCR sequences proved uncommon, though certain public TCRs appeared in numerous donors. There were fewer than 200 TCR beta chains listed as cytomegalovirus-associated.

The TCR was taken from a man in his late teens or twenties in good health and CMV-seropositive. Sequenced sample: PBMCs. This sequence joins TRBV6-1 and TRBJ1-4; a possible D gene is TRBD1 (5 bases). CDR3 nucleotide sequence: TGTGCCAGCAGGGGGCGGGGGGTTAATGAAAAACTGTTTTTT. Translated, it gives CASRGRGVNEKLFF.